By frequency, the clone carrying this T cell receptor beta chain registers medium-sized. Its matching antigen is unknown. The entry originates in a study of CD8 T cells in cerebrospinal fluid in Alzheimer's disease. Whole-study context: CSF T cell clonal expansion was assessed by plate-based nested PCR and droplet-based sequencing. General study results and limits: Alzheimer's patients were not enriched for EBV-specific clones, which were not the most expanded.

Profiling of CSF cells used 10X single-cell V(D)J plus 5' expression. TCRdb re-called the 10x single-cell sequencing reads and catalogs CDR3 proteins one per entry, DNA excluded. The listing contains 1,000 to 1,500 distinct CDR3 sequences. All participants were free of acute infectious disease and in good physical condition. Germline V lookup: CDR1 MDHEN, CDR2 SYDVKM. This CDR3 comprises 16 residues. The specimen was cerebrospinal fluid. This sequence originates from a human donor with Alzheimer's disease. The rearrangement joins TRBV28 to TRBJ1-1; TCRdb's assignment of TRBD1 cannot be checked, as there is no DNA. The CDR3 sequence: CASSFPGQGPNTEAFF. Using reference TRBV28 and TRBJ1-1 for the parts outside the CDR3, the full variable domain is DVKVTQSSRYLVKRTGEKVFLECVQDMDHENMFWYRQDPGLGLRLIYFSYDVKMKEKGDIPEGYSVSREKKERFSLILESASTNQTSMYLCASSFPGQGPNTEAFFGQGTRLTVV.